Below are 11 T cell receptor beta chains sequenced from a single sample in a study of T-cell reconstitution after alpha-beta-depleted transplantation in children. Unique molecular identifiers were used to barcode this TCRbeta library. A single record per CDR3 protein comes from TCRdb applying MiXCR to the PCR reads. Here the sample spans tens of thousands of distinct CDR3 sequences, nearly 9.5% being singletons. The specimen comprised PBMCs, mostly from graft donor cells, sampled 60 days after TCRalphabeta/CD19-depleted stem cell transplant. The receptors shown here come from a male patient between 2 and 10 years old who had a stem cell transplant for chronic granulomatous disease, so the T cells may come from the graft donor.

This clonotype has at least ten counts. V and J are TRBV6-1 and TRBJ2-2, with TRBD1 matching over 8 bases. The CDR3 spans 16 residues. Per the germline V gene, CDR1 is MNHNS and CDR2 is SASEGT. J gave up 1 base and V 7 bases, and 8 bases lay outside the gene matches. CDR3 DNA sequence: TGTGCCAGCACCCCTCGGACAGGGAAGAACACCGGGGAGCTGTTTTTT. It codes for CASTPRTGKNTGELFF.

This clonotype was detected many times. The chain carries TRBV9 and TRBJ2-1, with D possibly TRBD2 on 6 matching bases. This CDR3 spans 15 amino acids. V shed 0 bases and J shed 0 bases, with 7 bases lying between them. CDR1 SGDLS and CDR2 YYNGEE come from the germline V gene. The CDR3 nucleotides read TGTGCCAGCAGCGTAGGGACTAACTCCTACAATGAGCAGTTCTTC. Translated, it gives CASSVGTNSYNEQFF.

This clonotype was observed many times. This rearrangement joins TRBV4-1 to TRBJ2-1; D gene unclear. The CDR3 is made up of 14 amino acids. Germline-derived CDR1 and CDR2 are MGHRA and YSYEKL. V dropped 3 bases and J dropped 7 bases, with 13 bases sitting between them. CDR3 sequence: CASSHFGILNEQFF. The CDR3 DNA reads as TGCGCCAGCAGCCACTTCGGTATATTGAATGAGCAGTTCTTC.

This chain connects TRBV6-2 or TRBV6-3 to TRBJ2-7; 8 bases fit TRBD2. The CDR3 is 15 residues long. Germline V gene sequence: CDR1 MNHEY, CDR2 SVGEGT. V was clipped by 3 bases and J by 4 bases; unmatched bases: 8. CDR3 sequence reads: CASSYAAGAYYEQYF. The CDR3, as DNA: TGTGCCAGCAGTTATGCAGCGGGGGCCTATTACGAGCAGTACTTC.

This chain joins TRBV5-1 and TRBJ1-2; D is possibly TRBD1 (5 bases). Trimming left V 0 bases short and J 3 bases short, with 30 bases between. The germline V gene has CDR1 SGHRS and CDR2 YFSETQ. This CDR3 is built from 21 residues. The chain's CDR3 is CASSLAGDDPGWRRRDYGYTF. CDR3 DNA: TGCGCCAGCAGCTTGGCGGGGGACGACCCAGGTTGGCGCAGAAGGGACTATGGCTACACCTTC. The full variable domain, with the rest looked up from reference TRBV5-1 and TRBJ1-2, is KAGVTQTPRYLIKTRGQQVTLSCSPISGHRSVSWYQQTPGQGLQFLFEYFSETQRNKGNFPGRFSGRQFSNSRSEMNVSTLELGDSALYLCASSLAGDDPGWRRRDYGYTFGSGTRLTVV.

The rearrangement uses TRBV3-1 and TRBJ2-7; D gene uncertain. This CDR3 spans 14 amino acids. Trimming shortened V by 6 bases and J by 0 bases, and 12 bases separated the two germline ends. Germline values: CDR1 LGHDT, CDR2 YNNKEL (reference sequence). The CDR3 DNA follows: TGTGCCAGCAGTCCCACACTTCTCTCCTACGAGCAGTACTTC. Its translation: CASSPTLLSYEQYF.

In this sample, this clonotype turned up many times. The CDR3 region has the DNA TGTGCCAGCAGCCGAGAGTGGACCCAGTACTTC. This encodes CASSREWTQYF. The chain joins TRBV6-6 to TRBJ2-5; D remains unclear. Germline CDR1 reads MNHNY; CDR2 reads SVGAGI (reference sequence). V was pared by 6 bases and J by 7 bases, with 9 bases between. This CDR3 is 11 amino acids long.

The chain joins TRBV3-1 to TRBJ2-3; 12 bases line up with TRBD2. The CDR3 contains 17 residues. V lost 2 bases, J lost 1 base, and 4 bases stayed unmatched. Germline V gene lookup returns CDR1 LGHDT and CDR2 YNNKEL (reference sequence). CDR3 sequence (DNA): TGTGCCAGCAGCCAACTAGCGGGGGGGCCCCGCACAGATACGCAGTATTTT. It yields the protein CASSQLAGGPRTDTQYF.

This clonotype came up many times. This chain links TRBV4-3 with TRBJ2-5; D tentatively reads TRBD1 or TRBD2 (6 bases each). The CDR3 runs 15 residues. The germline V gene encodes CDR1 LGHNA and CDR2 YSLEER. V lost 2 bases and J 5 bases, leaving 15 bases between the germline ends. CDR3 region: CASSQRGQRAETQYF. The CDR3 DNA reads as TGCGCCAGCAGCCAAAGAGGACAGCGGGCGGAGACCCAGTACTTC.

As for this clonotype: A much larger clone differs from this one at a single base, so this may be a read error. The J gene is TRBJ2-1, the V gene TRBV6-6; the D gene is possibly TRBD1 (6 bases). Germline CDR1 MNHNY, CDR2 SVGAGI (reference sequence). The CDR3 is 13 residues long. The CDR3 spells CTSKPGTRPEQFF. In nucleotides, the CDR3 is TGTACCAGCAAGCCCGGGACAAGACCGGAGCAGTTCTTC.

In this sample, this clonotype turned up many times. V gene TRBV25-1 combines with J gene TRBJ2-7; D tentatively fits TRBD1 or TRBD2 (7 bases each). CDR3 length: 15 amino acids. CDR1 and CDR2 from the germline V gene are MGHDK and SYGVNS. V lost 3 bases and J lost 2, with 14 bases in between. CDR3 residues: CASSEGGTAPYEQYF. As DNA, the CDR3 is TGTGCCAGCAGTGAGGGGGGGACAGCACCCTACGAGCAGTACTTC.